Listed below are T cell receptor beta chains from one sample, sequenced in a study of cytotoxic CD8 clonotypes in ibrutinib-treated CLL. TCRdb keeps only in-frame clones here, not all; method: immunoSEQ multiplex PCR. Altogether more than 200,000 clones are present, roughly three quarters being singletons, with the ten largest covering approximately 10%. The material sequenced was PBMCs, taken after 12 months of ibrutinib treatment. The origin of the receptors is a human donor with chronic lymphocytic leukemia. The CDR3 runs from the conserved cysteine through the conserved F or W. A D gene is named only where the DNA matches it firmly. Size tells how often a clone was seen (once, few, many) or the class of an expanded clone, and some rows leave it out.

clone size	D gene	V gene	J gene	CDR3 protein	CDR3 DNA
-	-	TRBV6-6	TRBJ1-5	CASSYGDSNQPQHF	TGTGCCAGCAGTTACGGAGATAGCAATCAGCCCCAGCATTTT
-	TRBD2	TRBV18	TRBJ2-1	CASSSGTSVYNEQFF	TGTGCCAGCTCATCCGGGACTAGCGTCTACAATGAGCAGTTCTTC
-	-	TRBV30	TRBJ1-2	CAWSVQGANYGYTF	TGTGCCTGGAGTGTACAAGGGGCTAACTATGGCTACACCTTC
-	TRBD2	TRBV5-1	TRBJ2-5	CASSPMTSGSETQYF	TGCGCCAGCAGCCCGATGACTAGCGGGAGTGAGACCCAGTACTTC
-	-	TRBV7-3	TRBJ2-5	CASSLAPVQETQYF	TGTGCCAGCAGCTTAGCGCCGGTCCAAGAGACCCAGTACTTC
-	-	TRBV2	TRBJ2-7	CASSELGVGDEQYF	TGTGCCAGCAGTGAATTGGGGGTAGGAGACGAGCAGTACTTC
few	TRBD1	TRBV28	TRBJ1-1	CASNAPGTAKAFF	TGTGCCAGCAACGCACCCGGGACAGCGAAAGCTTTCTTT
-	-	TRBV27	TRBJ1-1	CASSLYDRANTEAFF	TGTGCCAGCAGTTTATATGACAGAGCGAACACTGAAGCTTTCTTT
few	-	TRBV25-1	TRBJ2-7	CASSGLGQYF	TGTGCCAGCAGTGGGCTGGGGCAGTACTTC
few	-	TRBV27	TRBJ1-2	CASSSSRQHGYTF	TGTGCCAGCAGTTCAAGCAGGCAACATGGCTACACCTTC
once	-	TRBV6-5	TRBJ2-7	CASTTVRGEQYF	TGTGCCAGCACAACGGTCCGCGGCGAGCAGTACTTC
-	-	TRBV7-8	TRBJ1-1	CASSSNYRATEAFF	TGTGCCAGCAGCTCCAATTACAGGGCCACTGAAGCTTTCTTT
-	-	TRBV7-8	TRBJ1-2	CASSLALVGGDYGYTF	TGTGCCAGCAGCTTAGCGCTGGTAGGGGGGGACTATGGCTACACCTTC
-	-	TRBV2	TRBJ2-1	CASSEGTYLYEQFF	TGTGCCAGCAGTGAAGGGACTTACTTATATGAGCAGTTCTTC
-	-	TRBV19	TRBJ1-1	CASSTLGGHLRWGTEAFF	TGTGCCAGTAGTACCTTGGGGGGACACCTACGGTGGGGCACTGAAGCTTTCTTT
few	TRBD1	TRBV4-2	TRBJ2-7	CASSQDETGGPYEQYF	TGTGCCAGCAGCCAAGATGAGACAGGGGGGCCCTACGAGCAGTACTTC
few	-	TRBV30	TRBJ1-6	CAWSLAAGSLGTPLHF	TGTGCCTGGAGTCTCGCCGCAGGGTCCCTCGGGACGCCCCTCCACTTT
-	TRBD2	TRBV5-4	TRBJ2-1	CASSQERGVYNEQFF	TGTGCCAGCAGCCAGGAGCGGGGGGTTTACAATGAGCAGTTCTTC
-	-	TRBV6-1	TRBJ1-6	CASSENGAGSSPLHF	TGTGCCAGCAGTGAAAACGGGGCAGGGAGCTCACCCCTCCACTTT
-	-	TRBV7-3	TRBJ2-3	CASSSPTTDTQYF	TGTGCCAGCAGCTCCCCTACCACAGATACGCAGTATTTT
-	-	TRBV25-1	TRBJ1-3	CASSEFGDTGSGNTIYF	TGTGCCAGCAGTGAATTCGGAGACACCGGCTCTGGAAACACCATATATTTT
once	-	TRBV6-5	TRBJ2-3	CASIGVLTDTQYF	TGTGCCAGCATAGGGGTCCTCACAGATACGCAGTATTTT
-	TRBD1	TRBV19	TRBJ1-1	CASTETHRGTEAFF	TGTGCCAGTACCGAGACGCACAGGGGCACTGAAGCTTTCTTT
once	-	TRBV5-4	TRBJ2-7	CASSLERAEYEQYF	TGTGCCAGCAGCTTGGAGAGGGCCGAATACGAGCAGTACTTC
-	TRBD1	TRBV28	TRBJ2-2	CASTPGDRGQTGELFF	TGTGCCAGCACCCCCGGAGACAGGGGCCAAACCGGGGAGCTGTTTTTT
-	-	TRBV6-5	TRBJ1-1	CASGVTPLNTEAFF	TGTGCCAGCGGAGTTACACCCTTGAACACTGAAGCTTTCTTT
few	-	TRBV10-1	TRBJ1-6	CASSEGYNSPLHF	TGCGCCAGCAGTGAGGGTTATAATTCACCCCTCCACTTT
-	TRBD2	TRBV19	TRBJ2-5	CASSIGIGAGEETQYF	TGTGCCAGTAGTATCGGGATCGGGGCGGGAGAAGAGACCCAGTACTTC
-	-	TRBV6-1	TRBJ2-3	CASRGTASTDTQYF	TGTGCCAGCAGGGGGACGGCTAGCACAGATACGCAGTATTTT
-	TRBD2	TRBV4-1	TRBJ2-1	CASSQLPGLVGYNEQFF	TGCGCCAGCAGCCAACTTCCGGGACTAGTGGGCTACAATGAGCAGTTCTTC
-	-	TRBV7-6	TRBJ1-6	CASSPRDNTVSPLHF	TGTGCCAGCAGCCCCCGGGACAATACAGTTTCACCCCTCCACTTT
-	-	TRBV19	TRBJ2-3	CASSPGFDTQYF	TGTGCCAGTAGTCCGGGATTCGATACGCAGTATTTT
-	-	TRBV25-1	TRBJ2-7	CASSEQSPPSRANYEQYF	TGTGCCAGCAGTGAACAAAGCCCCCCGAGCCGGGCCAACTACGAGCAGTATTTC
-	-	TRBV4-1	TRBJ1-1	CASSHARDTLRTEAFF	TGCGCCAGCAGCCATGCTCGAGACACCCTGAGGACTGAAGCTTTCTTT
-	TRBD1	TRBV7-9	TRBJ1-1	CASSRQGARWRTEAFF	TGTGCCAGCAGCCGACAGGGGGCGCGGTGGAGGACTGAAGCTTTCTTT
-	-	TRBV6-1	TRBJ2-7	CATTKIYEQYF	TGTGCCACCACGAAGATATACGAGCAGTACTTC
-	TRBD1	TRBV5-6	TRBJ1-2	CASSRTGDYGYTF	TGTGCCAGCAGCCGGACAGGGGACTATGGCTACACCTTC
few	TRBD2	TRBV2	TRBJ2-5	CASSEGLAGSETQYF	TGTGCCAGCAGCGAGGGACTAGCGGGGTCGGAGACCCAGTACTTC
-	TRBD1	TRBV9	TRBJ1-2	CASSLPSRGPYGYTF	TGTGCCAGCAGCCTCCCTAGCAGGGGGCCCTATGGCTACACCTTC
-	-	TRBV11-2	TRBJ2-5	CASSHGPQETQYF	TGTGCCAGCAGCCATGGGCCTCAAGAGACCCAGTACTTC
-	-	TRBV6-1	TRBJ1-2	CASSEGSGINYGYTF	TGTGCCAGCAGTGAGGGGTCAGGGATTAACTATGGCTACACCTTC
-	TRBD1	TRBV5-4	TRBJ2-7	CASSLRGQYEQYF	TGTGCCAGCAGCTTGAGGGGACAGTACGAGCAGTACTTC
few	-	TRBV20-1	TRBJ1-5	CTRENQPQHF	TGCACAAGGGAAAATCAGCCCCAGCATTTT
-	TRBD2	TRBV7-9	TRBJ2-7	CASSLVGLAVTYEQYF	TGTGCCAGCAGCTTAGTGGGACTAGCGGTTACCTACGAGCAGTACTTC
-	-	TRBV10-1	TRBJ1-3	CASKGNSGNTIYF	TGCGCCAGCAAAGGAAACTCTGGAAACACCATATATTTT
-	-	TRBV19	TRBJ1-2	CASTTGQGINYGYTF	TGTGCCAGTACTACAGGGCAGGGGATCAACTATGGCTACACCTTC
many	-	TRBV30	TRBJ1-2	CAWDYARGYTF	TGTGCCTGGGATTATGCTCGGGGCTACACCTTC
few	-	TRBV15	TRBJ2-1	CATSRDRRAEGFF	TGTGCCACCAGCAGAGATCGTAGGGCGGAGGGGTTCTTC
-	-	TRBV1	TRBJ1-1	CTSRAGVEDRTEAFF	TGCACCAGCAGAGCCGGGGTGGAGGATCGCACTGAAGCTTTCTTT
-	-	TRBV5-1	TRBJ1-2	CASSLQGSYGYTF	TGCGCCAGCAGCTTGCAAGGGTCGTATGGCTACACCTTC
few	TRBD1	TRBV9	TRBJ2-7	CASSVTGGYEQYF	TGTGCCAGCAGCGTGACAGGGGGCTACGAGCAGTACTTC
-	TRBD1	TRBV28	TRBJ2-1	CASSRDSDSYNEQFF	TGTGCCAGCAGCCGGGACAGCGACTCCTACAATGAGCAGTTCTTC
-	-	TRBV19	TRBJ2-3	CATRRRSQSTDTQYF	TGTGCCACCCGACGAAGATCCCAATCCACAGATACGCAGTATTTT
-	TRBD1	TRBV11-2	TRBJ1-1	CASSLGPGGVGTEAFF	TGTGCCAGCAGCTTGGGTCCAGGGGGGGTCGGAACTGAAGCTTTCTTT